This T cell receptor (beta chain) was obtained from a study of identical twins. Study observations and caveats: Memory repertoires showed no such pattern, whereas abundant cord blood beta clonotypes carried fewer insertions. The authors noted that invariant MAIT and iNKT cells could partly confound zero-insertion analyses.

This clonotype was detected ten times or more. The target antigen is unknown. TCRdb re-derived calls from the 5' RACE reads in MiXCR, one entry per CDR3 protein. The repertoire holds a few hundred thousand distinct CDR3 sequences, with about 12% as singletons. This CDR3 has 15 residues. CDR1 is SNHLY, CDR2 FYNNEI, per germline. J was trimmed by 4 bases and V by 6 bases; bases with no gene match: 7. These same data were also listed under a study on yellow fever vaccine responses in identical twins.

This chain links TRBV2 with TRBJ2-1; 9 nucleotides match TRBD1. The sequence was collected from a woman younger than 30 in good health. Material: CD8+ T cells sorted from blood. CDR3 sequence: CASSPDRGSYNEQFF. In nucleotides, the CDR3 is TGTGCCAGCAGCCCTGACAGGGGGTCTTACAATGAGCAGTTCTTC.